The 20 T cell receptor beta chains given below trace back to one sample, sequenced in a study of T-cell reconstitution after alpha-beta-depleted transplantation in children. TCRbeta library preparation incorporated unique molecular identifiers. TCRdb re-analysed the PCR reads in MiXCR, keeping a single row per CDR3 protein. The repertoire has about 400,000 distinct CDR3 sequences, roughly 22% of them found once; the top ten carry over 3.5%. Sequenced here: PBMCs from the stem cell graft donor, sampled from the stem cell graft. These receptors were collected from a human donor who donated a stem cell graft to a child with acute myeloid leukemia.

The chain has TRBV3-1 and TRBJ1-1; no reliable D call. CDR1 and CDR2 from the germline V gene are LGHDT and YNNKEL (reference sequence). Trimming took 2 bases from V and 6 from J, leaving 4 bases between them. The CDR3 sequence is 11 residues long. The CDR3 here is CASSQFAEAFF. CDR3 bases: TGTGCCAGCAGCCAATTTGCTGAAGCTTTCTTT.

This chain connects TRBV4-2 to TRBJ2-7; D is possibly TRBD2 (5 bases). The CDR3 runs to 15 residues. The V end was cut by 0 bases, the J end by 7 bases, with 16 bases between. Germline V gives CDR1 LGHNA, CDR2 YNFKEQ. The CDR3 DNA is TGTGCCAGCAGCCAAGATCGGCTAGCAGAGAGGGAGCAGTACTTC. Translating it yields CASSQDRLAEREQYF.

The gene calls are TRBV2 and TRBJ1-5; D is possibly TRBD1 (5 bases). Trimming removed 6 bases at V and 3 bases at J, with 15 bases between. The CDR3 runs to 15 residues. Germline V gives CDR1 SNHLY, CDR2 FYNNEI. CDR3 DNA: TGTGCCAGCAGGTTGGACCGGGGGGTCAATCAGCCCCAGCATTTT. Translation: CASRLDRGVNQPQHF.

This clonotype has a count of ten or more. The CDR3 coding sequence is TGTGCCACCAGCAGAGTAGCGGGAGATGGAAACATTCAGTACTTC. It encodes CATSRVAGDGNIQYF. The V and J genes are TRBV15 and TRBJ2-4, with TRBD2 matching 9 bases. The junction had 4 bases not matched to a gene; V was cut back by 1 base and J by 6 bases. This CDR3 region has 15 residues. Germline lookup yields CDR1 LNHNV and CDR2 YYDKDF (reference sequence).

The chain employs TRBV12-3 or TRBV12-4 and TRBJ2-1; TRBD2 matches at 9 bases. The CDR3 spans 16 residues. With 2 bases clipped from V and 2 bases from J, the junction kept 4 bases outside the gene matches. The CDR3 spells CASSLKTSGAYNEQFF. As DNA, the CDR3 is TGTGCCAGCAGTTTAAAGACTAGCGGCGCCTACAATGAGCAGTTCTTC.

This chain joins TRBV19 and TRBJ2-7, with 9 nucleotides matching TRBD1. Unmatched junction bases numbered 9, after V lost 10 bases and J lost 5 bases. The CDR3 has 13 amino acids. The germline V gene encodes CDR1 LNHDA and CDR2 SQIVND (reference sequence). The CDR3 DNA follows: TGTGCCACCCTGGGGACAGGGTTCAACGAGCAGTACTTC. Residues: CATLGTGFNEQYF.

This clonotype was detected a few times. V and J are TRBV20-1 and TRBJ2-1, with TRBD2 matching over 7 bases. The V and J ends lost 5 bases and 6 bases, in that order; junction bases with no gene match: 16. This CDR3 region has 16 residues. Germline loops: CDR1 DFQATT, CDR2 SNEGSKA (reference sequence). The CDR3 DNA sequence: TGCAGTGCTCCCCACCCACTAGCGACAAGATTCAATGAGCAGTTCTTC. This gives the protein CSAPHPLATRFNEQFF.

The table lists this clonotype with a few counts. Here the CDR3 reads CATSEQREGPGELFF. The CDR3 coding sequence is TGTGCCACCAGTGAGCAGCGGGAAGGTCCCGGGGAGCTGTTTTTT. The chain combines TRBV24-1 with TRBJ2-2; 7 nucleotides line up with TRBD2. After removal of 4 bases from V and 6 bases from J, the junction contained 7 bases not matched to a gene. CDR1 KGHDR and CDR2 SFDVKD come from the germline V gene. This CDR3 is 15 amino acids long.

This chain uses TRBV6-6 with TRBJ1-2; the D is unclear. CDR3 size: 12 residues. CDR1 is MNHNY, CDR2 SVGAGI, per germline (reference sequence). Trimming shortened V by 5 bases and J by 8 bases, and 12 bases separated the two germline ends. The CDR3 sequence is CASSMDRRGYTF. CDR3 nucleotides: TGTGCCAGCAGTATGGACCGTCGGGGCTACACCTTC.

The chain couples TRBV7-7 to TRBJ2-2; possibly TRBD1 for D (6 bases). V was clipped by 0 bases and J by 5 bases, with 10 bases between them. This CDR3 contains 15 residues. Germline assignment: CDR1 SSHAT and CDR2 FNYEAQ (reference sequence). The CDR3 DNA sequence: TGTGCCAGCAGCTTAGCCCCAGGGGTGACCGGGGAGCTGTTTTTT. Protein: CASSLAPGVTGELFF.

The chain employs TRBV7-9 and TRBJ1-2; the D is unclear. Germline CDR1 SEHNR, CDR2 FQNEAQ (reference sequence). This CDR3 contains 13 residues. V dropped 0 bases and J dropped 4 bases, with 6 bases sitting between them. The DNA for the CDR3 is TGTGCCAGCAGCTTAGCGGAAAGCTATGGCTACACCTTC. The encoded protein is CASSLAESYGYTF.

The chain uses TRBV25-1 and TRBJ2-1, with 7 bases matching TRBD2. V shed 2 bases, J shed 3 bases, and the junction held 13 bases outside the gene matches. The CDR3 contains 18 residues. CDR1 MGHDK and CDR2 SYGVNS come from the germline V gene. The CDR3 region has the DNA TGTGCCAGCAGTGAAAGGGTGGAGGGAGGGCTACTCTACAATGAGCAGTTCTTC. It encodes CASSERVEGGLLYNEQFF.

The DNA of the CDR3 is TGTGCCAGCAGTCCACAGGGGGCCAAAAACATTCAGTACTTC. This encodes CASSPQGAKNIQYF. The genes are TRBV6-1 and TRBJ2-4; 7 bases agree with TRBD1. CDR3 length: 14 amino acids. CDR1 and CDR2 from the germline V gene are MNHNS and SASEGT. Germline trimming cut 5 bases from V and 1 base from J; bases unmatched to any gene: 2.

CDR3 amino acids: CASSPGTFPEQYF. In nucleotides, the CDR3 is TGTGCCAGCTCACCAGGCACTTTTCCTGAGCAGTACTTC. The chain has TRBV18 and TRBJ2-7, with unresolved D. The CDR3 extends over 13 amino acids. Germline V gives CDR1 KGHSH, CDR2 LQKENI. V was cut by 2 bases and J by 7 bases, with 12 bases left in between.

This clonotype appeared a few times. The chain has TRBV13 and TRBJ2-5, with D hard to call. From germline, CDR1 is PRHDT and CDR2 FYEKMQ (reference sequence). The CDR3 extends over 13 amino acids. V was pared by 2 bases and J by 4 bases, with 8 bases between. CDR3 nucleotides: TGTGCCAGCAGCTTATTTACATCAGAGACCCAGTACTTC. Amino acids: CASSLFTSETQYF.

V gene TRBV20-1 combines with J gene TRBJ2-3; a weak D match, TRBD2 (6 bases). Germline CDR1 DFQATT, CDR2 SNEGSKA (reference sequence). V shed 5 bases and J shed 0 bases, with 12 bases lying between them. This CDR3 contains 14 residues. The CDR3 bases are TGCAGTGCTGAGGGACTGTCTAGCACAGATACGCAGTATTTT. This codes for CSAEGLSSTDTQYF.

This clonotype was seen a handful of times. The genes are TRBV25-1 and TRBJ2-3, with 10 bases aligning to TRBD2. With 7 bases clipped from V and 1 base from J, the junction kept 17 bases outside the gene matches. CDR1 MGHDK and CDR2 SYGVNS come from the germline V gene. The CDR3 is 19 residues long. The CDR3 DNA reads as TGTGCCAGCACCCTAATACAGCGGGAGGGCCGGGTTGGCACAGATACGCAGTATTTT. Encoded protein: CASTLIQREGRVGTDTQYF.

This clonotype was recorded at least ten times. V and J are TRBV20-1 and TRBJ2-1, with TRBD2 as a possible D gene (6 bases). Germline V gene lookup returns CDR1 DFQATT and CDR2 SNEGSKA (reference sequence). V was pared by 5 bases and J by 0 bases, with 14 bases between. This CDR3 has 15 amino acids. The CDR3 is CSARGILSSYNEQFF. The DNA for the CDR3 is TGCAGTGCTCGCGGGATCCTTAGCTCCTACAATGAGCAGTTCTTC.

This clonotype was found many times. This chain connects TRBV5-1 to TRBJ2-7; 13 bases match TRBD2. This CDR3 has 18 residues. Germline V gene sequence: CDR1 SGHRS, CDR2 YFSETQ. With V trimmed by 0 bases and J by 5 bases, 11 bases remained unmatched. The CDR3 sequence is CASSLEGTSGISVDEQYF. CDR3 bases: TGCGCCAGCAGCTTGGAAGGGACTAGCGGGATTTCGGTGGACGAGCAGTACTTC.

This clonotype was detected a few times. The chain joins TRBV20-1 to TRBJ2-1, with TRBD2 matching over 9 bases. This CDR3 region has 16 residues. Germline V CDR1 and CDR2: DFQATT, SNEGSKA (reference sequence). J gave up 4 bases and V 0 bases, and 7 bases lay outside the gene matches. CDR3 in amino acids: CSARDRGGRAYNEQFF. The CDR3 nucleotides read TGCAGTGCTAGAGATCGGGGCGGGAGGGCGTACAATGAGCAGTTCTTC.